This T cell receptor (beta chain) was identified in a study of T cells in Graves' hyperthyroidism and ophthalmopathy. Study summary: The initial diagnosis was the point when peripheral blood was collected, ahead of any treatment.

This clonotype was found many times. What it binds is not known. A patient was excluded if there was uncontrolled infection, other autoimmune disease, pregnancy or lactation. Diagnoses rested on clinical symptoms, serum thyroxine and TRAb, thyroid ultrasound and orbital computed tomography. RNA transcripts gave rise to amplified TCR beta CDR3 regions. First-round RT-PCR targeting the TCR CDR3 was performed with the HTBI primer set. TCRdb re-called the multiplex PCR reads through MiXCR, storing one row per CDR3 protein. The table records a few hundred thousand distinct CDR3 sequences, 15% to 19% of them present only once. Deletions cut 0 bases from V and 5 bases from J, with 8 bases between. The CDR3 consists of 13 residues. Per germline, CDR1 SGHKS and CDR2 YYEKEE (reference sequence). Whole-study findings and limits: Ophthalmopathy and stable hyperthyroidism were separated by a 13 V-J model.

This chain joins TRBV5-5 and TRBJ2-5; D may be TRBD1 or TRBD2 (5 bases each). The receptor was isolated from a woman aged 18-29 years with Graves' hyperthyroidism. Material: blood. CDR3 region: CASSLGGWETQYF. The CDR3 DNA follows: TGTGCCAGCAGCTTGGGGGGGTGGGAGACCCAGTACTTC.